This T cell receptor beta chain comes out of a study of CD8 T cells in ankylosing spondylitis (dated by TCRdb to the late 2010s). Study-level background: The study set out to find disease-linked TCR variants by profiling T cell receptor beta repertoires in ankylosing spondylitis patients and healthy donors. The full study cohort was made up of roughly 25 ankylosing spondylitis patients and some 100 healthy donors. Peripheral blood was sampled, and synovial fluid was also collected from ankylosing spondylitis patients. Overall study results and their limits: Significant enrichment of the disease-linked clones was reported in matched synovial fluid samples from ankylosing spondylitis patients. In peripheral blood, the disease-linked clones were found at relatively low frequencies and had a CD8+ phenotype. Some of the motif variants had been reported before in the synovial fluid and blood of reactive arthritis patients, a finding that suggests common disease-initiation mechanisms. A TCR beta motif of eight highly homologous amino acid variants appeared characteristic of blood from ankylosing spondylitis patients.

The germline V gene (reference sequence) specifies DFQATT as CDR1 and SNEGSKA as CDR2. Its CDR3 holds 13 amino acids, cysteine through phenylalanine. Of the read, only the CDR3 DNA is kept; its 39 bases are in frame from base 1. Instrument used: Illumina HiSeq 2500. TCR beta libraries were prepared by quantitative 5'-RACE with molecular barcodes. In the original analysis: A new computational method, built on a probabilistic model of VDJ rearrangement, was used to identify disease-linked TCR variants. TCRdb reworked the public reads: Q25 trimming with fastp, MiXCR clone assembly, productive beta chains retained. Under each unique CDR3 protein, matching rows form one entry showing the most common genes and DNA. The V and J calls were not made by the authors but by TCRdb's processing. The sample records about 360,000 distinct CDR3 sequences, about 20% of which are singletons. In total, the top ten clones hold roughly 13% of the sample.

A remark on this clonotype: Which antigen it targets is not known. Per-base quality was not reported, and no clone a single base away is much larger than it.

The chain employs TRBV20-1 and TRBJ1-3, with TRBD1 perhaps the D gene, on 5 matching bases. The TCR originated in a male donor with ankylosing spondylitis or in good health (not recorded which). The sequenced sample was blood, either unsorted or a sorted T cell fraction (not recorded which). The sequence in DNA is TGCAGCGAAAACGGGGGGTCCGGAAACACCATATATTTT. The encoded protein is CSENGGSGNTIYF.